This T cell receptor beta chain was sequenced in a study of cytomegalovirus exposure and HLA in healthy donors. The primer mix had 60 Vbeta and 13 Jbeta primers. Data came from immunoSEQ multiplex PCR; TCRdb stores just in-frame clones and leaves some out. The top ten clones hold around 3.7% of a sample with under 150,000 clones, roughly three quarters of them seen once. The J segment lost 0 bases and the V segment lost 2 bases, leaving 6 bases of the junction unmatched. This CDR3 has 17 residues. Germline lookup yields CDR1 ENHRY and CDR2 SYGVKD. The J gene is TRBJ1-5, the V gene TRBV10-3; TRBD1 aligns across 8 bases. The specimen sequenced was PBMCs. The origin of this receptor is a man in his late teens or twenties in good health and CMV-seronegative. CDR3 protein: CAISETGGSHSNQPQHF. DNA of the CDR3: TGTGCCATCAGTGAGACAGGGGGTTCTCATAGCAATCAGCCCCAGCATTTT.